This T cell receptor beta chain is from a study of T-cell reconstitution after alpha-beta-depleted transplantation in children. V was cut by 0 bases and J by 6 bases, with 14 bases left in between. Germline V gene lookup returns CDR1 MGHRA and CDR2 YSYEKL. The CDR3 length is 15 residues. Overall study findings and caveats: Several patients had high TCRbeta diversity at day 60; it came from surviving recipient T cells and thymic progenitors. Newly produced T cells mostly provided counts and TCRbeta diversity after one year, as hyperexpanded clones declined. Several hundred expanded graft clones reportedly gave rise to the alpha-beta T cells present about two months after transplant.

A note on this clonotype: Its target is not known.

Unique molecular identifiers were incorporated when the TCRbeta library was constructed. A single record per CDR3 protein comes from TCRdb applying MiXCR to the PCR reads. The sample records about 900,000 distinct CDR3 sequences, about 29% being singletons. The clonotype comes from a boy under three years old who had a stem cell transplant for SCID, so the T cells may come from the graft donor. The chain joins TRBV4-1 to TRBJ1-1; D possibly corresponds to TRBD1 (5 bases). The material sequenced was PBMCs, mostly from graft donor cells, taken 360 days after TCRalphabeta/CD19-depleted stem cell transplant. The CDR3 region has the DNA TGCGCCAGCAGCCAAGATTTACGCAGGGTTGCTGAAGCTTTCTTT. This gives the protein CASSQDLRRVAEAFF.